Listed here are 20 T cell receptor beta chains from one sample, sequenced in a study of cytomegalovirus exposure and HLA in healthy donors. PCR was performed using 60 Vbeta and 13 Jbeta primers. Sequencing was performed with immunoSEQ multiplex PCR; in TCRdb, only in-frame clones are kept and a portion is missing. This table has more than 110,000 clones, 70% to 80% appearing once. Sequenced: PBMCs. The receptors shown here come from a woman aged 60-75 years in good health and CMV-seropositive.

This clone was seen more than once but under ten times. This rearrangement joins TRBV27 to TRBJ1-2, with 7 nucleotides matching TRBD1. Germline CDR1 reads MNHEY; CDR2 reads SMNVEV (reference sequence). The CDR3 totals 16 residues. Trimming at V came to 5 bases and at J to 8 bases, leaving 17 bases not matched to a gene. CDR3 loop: CASSVAFRDSGQGYTF. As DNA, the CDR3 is TGTGCCAGCAGTGTAGCTTTCCGGGACAGCGGGCAGGGCTACACCTTC.

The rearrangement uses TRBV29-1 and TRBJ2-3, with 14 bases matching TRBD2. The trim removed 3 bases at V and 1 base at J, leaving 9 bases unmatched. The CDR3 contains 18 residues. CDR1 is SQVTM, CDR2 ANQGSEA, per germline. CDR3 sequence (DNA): TGCAGCGTTGAGGGGACTAGCGGGAGATTAAGGGGCACAGATACGCAGTATTTT. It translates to CSVEGTSGRLRGTDTQYF.

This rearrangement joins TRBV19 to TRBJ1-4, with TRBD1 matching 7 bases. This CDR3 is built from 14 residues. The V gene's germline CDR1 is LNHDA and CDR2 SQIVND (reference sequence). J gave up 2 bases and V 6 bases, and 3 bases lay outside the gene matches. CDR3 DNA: TGTGCCAGTAGAGCACAGGGGACTAATGAAAAACTGTTTTTT. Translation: CASRAQGTNEKLFF.

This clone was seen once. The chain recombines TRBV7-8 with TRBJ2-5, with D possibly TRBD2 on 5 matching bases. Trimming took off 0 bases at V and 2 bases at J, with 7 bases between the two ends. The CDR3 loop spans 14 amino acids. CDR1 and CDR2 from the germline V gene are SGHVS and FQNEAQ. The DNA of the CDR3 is TGTGCCAGCAGCTTAGCGAGGACTCAAGAGACCCAGTACTTC. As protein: CASSLARTQETQYF. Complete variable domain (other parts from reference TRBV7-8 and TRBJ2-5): GAGVSQSPRYKVAKRGQDVALRCDPISGHVSLFWYQQALGQGPEFLTYFQNEAQLDKSGLPSDRFFAERPEGSVSTLKIQRTQQEDSAVYLCASSLARTQETQYFGPGTRLLVL.

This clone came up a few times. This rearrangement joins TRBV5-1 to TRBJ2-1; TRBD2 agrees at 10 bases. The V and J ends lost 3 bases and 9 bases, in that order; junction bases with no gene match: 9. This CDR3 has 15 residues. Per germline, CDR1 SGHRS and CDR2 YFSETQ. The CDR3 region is CASSSDSGRWSEQFF. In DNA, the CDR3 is TGCGCCAGCAGCTCGGATAGCGGGAGGTGGAGTGAGCAGTTCTTC.

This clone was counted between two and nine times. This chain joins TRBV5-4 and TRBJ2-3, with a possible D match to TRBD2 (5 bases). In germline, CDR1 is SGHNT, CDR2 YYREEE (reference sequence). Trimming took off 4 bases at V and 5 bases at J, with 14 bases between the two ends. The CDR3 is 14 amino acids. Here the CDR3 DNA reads TGTGCCAGCAGCGGATCTAGCCTTCGAGATACGCAGTATTTT. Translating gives CASSGSSLRDTQYF.

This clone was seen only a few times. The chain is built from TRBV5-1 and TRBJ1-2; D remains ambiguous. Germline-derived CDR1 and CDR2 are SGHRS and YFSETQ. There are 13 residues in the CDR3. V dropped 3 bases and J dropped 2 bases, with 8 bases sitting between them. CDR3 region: CASSSEGNYGYTF. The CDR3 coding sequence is TGCGCCAGCAGCTCGGAGGGCAACTATGGCTACACCTTC.

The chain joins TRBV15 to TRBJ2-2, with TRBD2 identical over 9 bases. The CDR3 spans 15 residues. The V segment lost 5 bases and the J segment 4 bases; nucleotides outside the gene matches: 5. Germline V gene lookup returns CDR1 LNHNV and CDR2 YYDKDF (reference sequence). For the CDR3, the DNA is TGTGCCACCAGCCCCCAACTAGCGGGCACCGGGGAGCTGTTTTTT. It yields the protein CATSPQLAGTGELFF.

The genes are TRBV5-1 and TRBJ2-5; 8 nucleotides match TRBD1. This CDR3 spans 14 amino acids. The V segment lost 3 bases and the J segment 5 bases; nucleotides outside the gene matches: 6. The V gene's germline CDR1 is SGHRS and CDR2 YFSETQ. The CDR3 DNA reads TGCGCCAGCAGCTCAGACAGGGGTGCGGAGACCCAGTACTTC. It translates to CASSSDRGAETQYF.

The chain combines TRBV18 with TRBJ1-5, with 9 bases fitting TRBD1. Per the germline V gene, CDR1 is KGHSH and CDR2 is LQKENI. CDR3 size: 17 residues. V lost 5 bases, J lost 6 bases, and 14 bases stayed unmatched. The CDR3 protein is CASSARSGTGSRQPQHF. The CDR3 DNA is TGTGCCAGCTCAGCGCGTTCCGGGACAGGGTCACGTCAGCCCCAGCATTTT. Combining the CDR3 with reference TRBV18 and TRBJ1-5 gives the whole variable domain NAGVMQNPRHLVRRRGQEARLRCSPMKGHSHVYWYRQLPEEGLKFMVYLQKENIIDESGMPKERFSAEFPKEGPSILRIQQVVRGDSAAYFCASSARSGTGSRQPQHFGDGTRLSIL.

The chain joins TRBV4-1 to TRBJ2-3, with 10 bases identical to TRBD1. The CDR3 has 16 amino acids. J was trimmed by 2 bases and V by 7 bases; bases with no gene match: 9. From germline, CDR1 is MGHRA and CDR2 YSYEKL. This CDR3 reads CASKITGTGATDTQYF. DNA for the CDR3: TGCGCCAGCAAGATAACCGGGACAGGGGCCACAGATACGCAGTATTTT.

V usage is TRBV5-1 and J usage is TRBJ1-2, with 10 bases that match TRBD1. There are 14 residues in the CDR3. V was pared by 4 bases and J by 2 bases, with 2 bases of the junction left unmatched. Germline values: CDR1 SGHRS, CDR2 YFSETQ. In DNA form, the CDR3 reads TGCGCCAGCAGCCAGGGACAGGGGAACTATGGCTACACCTTC. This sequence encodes CASSQGQGNYGYTF. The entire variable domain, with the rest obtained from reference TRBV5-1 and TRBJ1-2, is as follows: KAGVTQTPRYLIKTRGQQVTLSCSPISGHRSVSWYQQTPGQGLQFLFEYFSETQRNKGNFPGRFSGRQFSNSRSEMNVSTLELGDSALYLCASSQGQGNYGYTFGSGTRLTVV.

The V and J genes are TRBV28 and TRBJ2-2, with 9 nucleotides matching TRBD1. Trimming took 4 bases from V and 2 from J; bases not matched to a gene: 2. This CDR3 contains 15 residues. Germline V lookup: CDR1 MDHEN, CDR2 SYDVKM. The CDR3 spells CASSWTGVNTGELFF. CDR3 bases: TGTGCCAGCAGTTGGACAGGGGTTAACACCGGGGAGCTGTTTTTT.

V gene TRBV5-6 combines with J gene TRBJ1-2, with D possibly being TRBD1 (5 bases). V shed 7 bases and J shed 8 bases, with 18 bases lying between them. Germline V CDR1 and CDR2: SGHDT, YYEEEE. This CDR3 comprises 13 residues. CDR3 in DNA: TGTGCCAGCTTCCGGGACCGTGGAGGGGGCTACACCTTC. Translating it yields CASFRDRGGGYTF.

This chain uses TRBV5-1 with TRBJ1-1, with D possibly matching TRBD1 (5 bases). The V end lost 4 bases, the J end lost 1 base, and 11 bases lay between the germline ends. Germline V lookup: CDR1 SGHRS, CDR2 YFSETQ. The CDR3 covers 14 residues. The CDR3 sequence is CASSARDPNTEAFF. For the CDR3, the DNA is TGCGCCAGCAGCGCGCGGGACCCGAACACTGAAGCTTTCTTT.

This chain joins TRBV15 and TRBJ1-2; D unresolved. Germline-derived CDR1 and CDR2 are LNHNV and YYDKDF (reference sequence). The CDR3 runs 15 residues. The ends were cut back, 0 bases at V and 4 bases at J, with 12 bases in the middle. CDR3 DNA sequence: TGTGCCACCAGCAGAGATTTAGCACCCGGCTATGGCTACACCTTC. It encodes CATSRDLAPGYGYTF.

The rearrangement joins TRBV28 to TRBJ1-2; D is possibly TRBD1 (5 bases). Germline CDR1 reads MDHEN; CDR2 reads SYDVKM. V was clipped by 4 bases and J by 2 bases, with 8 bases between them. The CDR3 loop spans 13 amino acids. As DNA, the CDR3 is TGTGCCAGCAGTTATGGGGGGAACTATGGCTACACCTTC. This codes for CASSYGGNYGYTF.

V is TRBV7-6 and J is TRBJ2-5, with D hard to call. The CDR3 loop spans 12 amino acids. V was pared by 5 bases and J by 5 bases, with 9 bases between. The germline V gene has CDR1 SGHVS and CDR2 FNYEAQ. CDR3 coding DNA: TGTGCCAGCAGCCCCTCCCCTGAGACCCAGTACTTC. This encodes CASSPSPETQYF.

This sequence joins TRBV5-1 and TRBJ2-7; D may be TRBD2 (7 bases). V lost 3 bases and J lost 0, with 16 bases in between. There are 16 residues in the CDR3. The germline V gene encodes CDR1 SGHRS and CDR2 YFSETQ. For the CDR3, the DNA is TGCGCCAGCAGCTCTCAAGGGGGGGGAGTCTCCTACGAGCAGTACTTC. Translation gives CASSSQGGGVSYEQYF.

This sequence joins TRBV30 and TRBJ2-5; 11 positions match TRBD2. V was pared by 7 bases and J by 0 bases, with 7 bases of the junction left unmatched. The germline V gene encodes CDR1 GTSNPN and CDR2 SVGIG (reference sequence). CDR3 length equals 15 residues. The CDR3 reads CASGSSGGYQETQYF. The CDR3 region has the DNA TGTGCCTCGGGTTCTAGCGGGGGGTACCAAGAGACCCAGTACTTC.